These T cell receptor beta chains were read from a single sample in a study of T cell changes during pregnancy in multiple sclerosis. Measured with immunoSEQ multiplex PCR; TCRdb has only the in-frame clones, and not every one. The sample lists 55,000 to 65,000 clones, around 90% occurring once. The material sequenced was peripheral blood, taken in the first trimester of pregnancy. These receptors all stem from a female donor in good health, enrolled as a control in a pregnancy study. Both conserved end residues are part of each CDR3. The D gene is left open where the match is weak. Not all rows give a size; the values are once, few, many and, for expanded clones, a class.

clone size | J gene | D gene | V gene | CDR3 protein | CDR3 DNA
- | TRBJ2-5 | TRBD2 | TRBV5-5 | CASSRSGGASQETQYF | TGTGCCAGCAGCAGGAGCGGGGGGGCCTCTCAAGAGACCCAGTACTTC
few | TRBJ2-5 | - | TRBV11-2 | CASSFVQQETQYF | TGTGCCAGCAGCTTCGTCCAGCAAGAGACCCAGTACTTC
- | TRBJ1-1 | - | TRBV28 | CASTGRGTEAFF | TGTGCCAGCACTGGCAGGGGCACTGAAGCTTTCTTT
- | TRBJ1-1 | - | TRBV4-3 | CASSPSTDREAFF | TGCGCCAGCAGCCCTTCGACAGACCGTGAAGCTTTCTTT
- | TRBJ1-3 | - | TRBV5-8 | CASSLAFSGNTIYF | TGTGCCAGCAGCTTGGCCTTCTCTGGAAACACCATATATTTT
- | TRBJ1-1 | - | TRBV19 | CASSIVGVMNTEAFF | TGTGCCAGTAGTATAGTAGGAGTGATGAACACTGAAGCTTTCTTT
- | TRBJ2-3 | TRBD2 | TRBV9 | CASSRGGAGDTQYF | TGTGCCAGCAGCCGGGGAGGGGCCGGAGATACGCAGTATTTT
- | TRBJ1-5 | TRBD1 | TRBV4-2 | CASSQGRVDRRLKRHF | TGTGCCAGCAGCCAAGGCCGTGTGGACAGGCGACTTAAGCGGCATTTT
- | TRBJ2-7 | - | TRBV28 | CASSPPGSSGHEQYF | TGTGCCAGCAGCCCACCGGGGAGCTCTGGACACGAGCAGTACTTC
few | TRBJ1-1 | - | TRBV28 | CASILEGDTEAFF | TGTGCCAGCATCTTAGAAGGGGACACTGAAGCTTTCTTT
- | TRBJ2-3 | - | TRBV7-9 | CASSPRVGTDTQYF | TGTGCCAGCAGCCCACGAGTCGGGACAGATACGCAGTATTTT